This is a list of T cell receptor beta chains from one sample in a study of blood T cell repertoires in COVID-19. The assay was immunoSEQ multiplex PCR, and TCRdb's table has in-frame clones only and misses some. The sample contains about 160,000 clones, roughly 89% of which appear only once. The sequencing input was peripheral blood. The receptors come from a woman aged 55-75 years who had recovered from COVID-19. The CDR3 runs from the conserved cysteine through the conserved F or W. D genes are given only for firm matches. Clone size is stated in some rows and not others, as once, few, many or a class when expanded.

V	D	J	size	DNA	CDR3
TRBV5-5	TRBD1	TRBJ2-7	NA	TGTGCCAGCAGCACCGGACAGGGCAATGCTAAGCAGTACTTC	CASSTGQGNAKQYF
TRBV18	NA	TRBJ2-5	NA	TGTGCCAGCTCATCGGACATACAAGAGACCCAGTACTTC	CASSSDIQETQYF
TRBV7-2	NA	TRBJ2-3	NA	TGTGCCAGCAGCTTCCGGGGCACAGATACGCAGTATTTT	CASSFRGTDTQYF
TRBV5-5	TRBD1	TRBJ1-6	once	TGTGCCAGCAGCTTTGGGGCGGGACAGAAAAATTCACCCCTCCACTTT	CASSFGAGQKNSPLHF
TRBV18	NA	TRBJ1-6	once	TGTGCCAGCTCACCTTCAGGGGCGAGTAATTCACCCCTCCACTTT	CASSPSGASNSPLHF
TRBV4-3	TRBD1	TRBJ1-1	medium-sized	TGCGCCAGCAGCCAGCAGGGGGCAAGGACTGAAGCTTTCTTT	CASSQQGARTEAFF
TRBV7-8	NA	TRBJ2-2	NA	TGTGCCAGCAGCTTACGTAGCCAAGGATCCGGGGAGCTGTTTTTT	CASSLRSQGSGELFF
TRBV14	TRBD1	TRBJ1-2	NA	TGTGCCAGCAGCCCTGGGACAGCCTATGGCTACACCTTC	CASSPGTAYGYTF
TRBV7-6	TRBD1	TRBJ2-7	NA	TGTGCCAGCAGCTTAGACAGGGGGCCCTACGAGCAGTACTTC	CASSLDRGPYEQYF
TRBV28	NA	TRBJ2-3	NA	TGTGCCAGCAGTCCGCAGGGCGCCGTCGGCACAGATACGCAGTATTTT	CASSPQGAVGTDTQYF
TRBV19	NA	TRBJ1-1	few	TGTGCCAGTACCCCCGGACTCTCCACTGAAGCTTTCTTT	CASTPGLSTEAFF
TRBV5-1	NA	TRBJ1-1	NA	TGCGCCAGCAGCCTACAGGGAACGGGAACTGAAGCTTTCTTT	CASSLQGTGTEAFF
TRBV19	TRBD1	TRBJ1-1	NA	TGTGCCAGTAGTCCTGCCCTGGGACAGGGTCGGACTGAAGCTTTCTTT	CASSPALGQGRTEAFF
TRBV5-1	TRBD1	TRBJ2-7	NA	TGCGCCAGCAGCTTGGGAGGGACAGGGACCTACGAGCAGTACTTC	CASSLGGTGTYEQYF
TRBV5-1	NA	TRBJ1-6	few	TGCGCCAGCAGCTTGGAGGTGGGGGCTCGTTCACCCCTCCACTTT	CASSLEVGARSPLHF
TRBV5-1	TRBD2	TRBJ2-3	NA	TGCGCCAGCAGCTTAGCGGGGGGGCGTTCAGATACGCAGTATTTT	CASSLAGGRSDTQYF
TRBV12-2	NA	TRBJ2-1	NA	TGTGCAAGTCGCTTAGTCGCCTCGGCGGGGGGGCCGGATGAGCAGTTCTTC	CASRLVASAGGPDEQFF
TRBV28	TRBD2	TRBJ2-5	once	TGTGCCAGCCACGGGGGGATCCAAGAGACCCAGTACTTC	CASHGGIQETQYF
TRBV5-4	NA	TRBJ2-3	NA	TGTGCCAGCAGCTTGCCCCCCGGGGGGCGCCCAGATACGCAGTATTTT	CASSLPPGGRPDTQYF
TRBV5-1	TRBD2	TRBJ2-3	NA	TGCGCCAGCAGCGGCGGCTCTAGCGGGGTGGCAGATACGCAGTATTTT	CASSGGSSGVADTQYF
TRBV5-1	TRBD1	TRBJ1-2	NA	TGCGCCAGCAGCTGGGGACAGGGGGAAAGAGGTGGCTACACCTTC	CASSWGQGERGGYTF
TRBV5-6	NA	TRBJ2-5	NA	TGTGCCAGCAGCTTAAAGAGGCAAGAGACCCAGTACTTC	CASSLKRQETQYF
TRBV14	TRBD1	TRBJ2-5	NA	TGTGCCAGCAGCCAAGAGATGGGACAGGGTGATCGACAGACCCAGTACTTC	CASSQEMGQGDRQTQYF
TRBV4-2	TRBD2	TRBJ2-3	NA	TGTGCCAGCAGCTTGGCGAGCGGGGGGGCCAGTGCAGATACGCAGTATTTT	CASSLASGGASADTQYF
TRBV10-2	TRBD1	TRBJ2-7	NA	TGCGCCAGCAGCCGGGACAGCTCCTACGAGCAGTACTTC	CASSRDSSYEQYF
TRBV7-9	NA	TRBJ1-3	NA	TGTGCCGCCGAGGCGGCAGTTAACTCTGGAAACACCATATATTTT	CAAEAAVNSGNTIYF
TRBV6-4	TRBD1	TRBJ1-1	NA	TGTGCCAGCAGATCCGGACAGGGGGATACTGAAGCTTTCTTT	CASRSGQGDTEAFF
TRBV5-1	TRBD1	TRBJ1-1	NA	TGCGCCAGCAGCTTGGGGGCGACACGGACAGGGGTTGGAGCTTTCTTT	CASSLGATRTGVGAFF
TRBV5-5	TRBD2	TRBJ2-7	NA	TGTGCCAGCAGCTTTAAAGGGACTAGCGGGGTATACGAGCAGTACTTC	CASSFKGTSGVYEQYF
TRBV5-1	TRBD1	TRBJ1-2	NA	TGCGCCAGCAGCCTGGACAGGGTAGGCTACACCTTC	CASSLDRVGYTF
TRBV9	NA	TRBJ2-7	NA	TGTGCCAGCAGCGTAGAAATAGGGGACGAGCAGTACTTC	CASSVEIGDEQYF
TRBV7-9	NA	TRBJ1-1	NA	TGTGCCAGCAGCGATAGCGGGGACGCCGCAGCTGAAGCTTTCTTT	CASSDSGDAAAEAFF
TRBV7-9	NA	TRBJ1-1	NA	TGTGCCAGCATGAAAACCGAGGGCACTGAAGCTTTCTTT	CASMKTEGTEAFF
TRBV11-2	TRBD2	TRBJ2-4	NA	TGTGCCAGCAGGGAGCGGGGGCAAAACATTCAGTACTTC	CASRERGQNIQYF
TRBV5-4	NA	TRBJ1-5	NA	TGTGCCAGCAGCTTTAGACAGATGACCTATAGCAATCAGCCCCAGCATTTT	CASSFRQMTYSNQPQHF
TRBV19	NA	TRBJ1-1	NA	TGTGCCAGTATTATCCAAGGGGCTTCTGAAGCTTTCTTT	CASIIQGASEAFF
TRBV12-5	NA	TRBJ1-5	NA	TGTGCTAGTGGTTGCCCCGGACAGCCCTATAGCAATCAGCCCCAGCATTTT	CASGCPGQPYSNQPQHF
TRBV20-1	NA	TRBJ2-1	NA	TGCAGTGCTACCCTAGACAATGAGCAGTTCTTC	CSATLDNEQFF
TRBV5-4	NA	TRBJ1-1	NA	TGTGCCAGCAGCTTGGACAGCAGGCCTGAAGCTTTCTTT	CASSLDSRPEAFF
TRBV29-1	NA	TRBJ2-5	NA	TGCAGCGTTGAAGGCGGGGGCGTAGGGGCCCAGTACTTC	CSVEGGGVGAQYF
TRBV11-3	TRBD2	TRBJ2-1	NA	TGTGCCAGCAGCTTAGGGCTAGCGGGGGTCAATGAGCAGTTCTTC	CASSLGLAGVNEQFF
TRBV9	NA	TRBJ1-2	NA	TGTGCCAGCAGCGTCGGGGACCGGGGGGGCTACACCTTC	CASSVGDRGGYTF
TRBV19	TRBD1	TRBJ1-5	NA	TGTGCCAGTAGGATACAGGGGGCTAGCAATCAGCCCCAGCATTTT	CASRIQGASNQPQHF
TRBV19	TRBD1	TRBJ2-4	NA	TGTGCCAGTAGTATGAGACTGACAGGGGCCCAATACATTCAGTACTTC	CASSMRLTGAQYIQYF
TRBV7-5	NA	TRBJ1-3	few	NA	CVRSPVGPGNTIYF
TRBV5-4	NA	TRBJ1-6	NA	TGTGCCAGCAGCTTGCGAACAGACTATAATTCACCCCTCCACTTT	CASSLRTDYNSPLHF
TRBV27	TRBD1	TRBJ1-1	NA	TGTGCCAGCAGTTTGAACGACAGGGTGAACACTGAAGCTTTCTTT	CASSLNDRVNTEAFF
TRBV6-6	NA	TRBJ2-3	NA	TGTGCCAGCACCCACCAGACTGTCACAGATACGCAGTATTTT	CASTHQTVTDTQYF
TRBV13	TRBD2	TRBJ2-1	NA	TGTGCCAGCAGCATAGCGGGGGGGCAAATTCTAGATGAGCAGTTCTTC	CASSIAGGQILDEQFF
TRBV4-3	TRBD2	TRBJ2-1	NA	TGCGCCAGCAGCCAAGATCGGGGGGTTGGCTGGGAGCGCGATGAGCAGTTCTTC	CASSQDRGVGWERDEQFF
TRBV5-1	TRBD2	TRBJ2-7	NA	TGCGCCAGCAGCTTGGACCTAGCGGGGTCCTACGAGCAGTACTTC	CASSLDLAGSYEQYF
TRBV3-1/TRBV3-2	TRBD2	TRBJ2-7	NA	TGTGCCAGCAGCCAGGCGACTAGCGGGTTTCCCTACGAGCAGTACTTC	CASSQATSGFPYEQYF
TRBV2	NA	TRBJ2-5	few	TGTGCCAGCAGACGGGGGTTGGAGACCCAGTACTTC	CASRRGLETQYF
TRBV4-1	NA	TRBJ1-4	NA	TGCGCCAGCAGCCCGGAACCCAAGGTGGGGCGGTCTAATGAAAAACTGTTTTTT	CASSPEPKVGRSNEKLFF
TRBV5-1	TRBD1	TRBJ2-7	few	TGCGCCAGCAGTTCCGGGACAGCTGGCCACGAGCAGTACTTC	CASSSGTAGHEQYF
TRBV5-6	TRBD2	TRBJ2-1	NA	TGTGCCAGCAGCTTTAGAGCGGGGGAGGATGAGCAGTTCTTC	CASSFRAGEDEQFF
TRBV3-1/TRBV3-2	NA	TRBJ1-3	NA	TGTGCCAGCAGCCCGTCTAGAGGAAACACCATATATTTT	CASSPSRGNTIYF